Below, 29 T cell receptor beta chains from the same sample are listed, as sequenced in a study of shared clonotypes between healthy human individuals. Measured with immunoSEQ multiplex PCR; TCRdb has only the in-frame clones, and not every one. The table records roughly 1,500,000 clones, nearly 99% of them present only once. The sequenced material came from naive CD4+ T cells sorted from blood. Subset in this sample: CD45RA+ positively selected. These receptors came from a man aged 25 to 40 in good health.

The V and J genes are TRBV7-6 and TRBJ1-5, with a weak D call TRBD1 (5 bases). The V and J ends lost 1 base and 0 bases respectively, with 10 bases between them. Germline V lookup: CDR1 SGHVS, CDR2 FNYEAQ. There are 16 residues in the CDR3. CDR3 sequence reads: CASSLGGWNSNQPQHF. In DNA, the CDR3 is TGTGCCAGCAGCTTAGGGGGGTGGAATAGCAATCAGCCCCAGCATTTT.

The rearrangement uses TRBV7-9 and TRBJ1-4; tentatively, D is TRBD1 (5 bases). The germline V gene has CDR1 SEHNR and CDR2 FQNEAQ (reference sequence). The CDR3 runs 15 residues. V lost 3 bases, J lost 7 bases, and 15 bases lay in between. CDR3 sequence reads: CASSFSRGAGEKLFF. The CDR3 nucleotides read TGTGCCAGCAGCTTCTCTCGGGGCGCCGGTGAAAAACTGTTTTTT.

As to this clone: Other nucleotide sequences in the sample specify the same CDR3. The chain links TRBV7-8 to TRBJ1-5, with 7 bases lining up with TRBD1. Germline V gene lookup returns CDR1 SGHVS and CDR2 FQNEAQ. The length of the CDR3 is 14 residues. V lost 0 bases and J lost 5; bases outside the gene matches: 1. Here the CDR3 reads CASSLAGGDQPQHF. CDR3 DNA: TGTGCCAGCAGCTTAGCAGGGGGCGATCAGCCCCAGCATTTT.

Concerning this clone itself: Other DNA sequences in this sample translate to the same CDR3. The CDR3 DNA reads as TGCGCCAGCAGCTTGGATAATACTGAAGCTTTCTTT. Amino acids: CASSLDNTEAFF. The V and J genes are TRBV5-1 and TRBJ1-1; D uncertain. The CDR3 is made up of 12 amino acids. V gave up 0 bases and J gave up 5 bases, with 5 bases separating them. Germline loops: CDR1 SGHRS, CDR2 YFSETQ. The full variable domain, in which reference TRBV5-1 and TRBJ1-1 provide the parts outside the CDR3, is KAGVTQTPRYLIKTRGQQVTLSCSPISGHRSVSWYQQTPGQGLQFLFEYFSETQRNKGNFPGRFSGRQFSNSRSEMNVSTLELGDSALYLCASSLDNTEAFFGQGTRLTVV.

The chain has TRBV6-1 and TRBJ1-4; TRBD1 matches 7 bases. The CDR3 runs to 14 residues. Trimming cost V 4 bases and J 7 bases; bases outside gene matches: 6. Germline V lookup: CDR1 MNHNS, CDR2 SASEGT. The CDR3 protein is CASSVRGPGEKLFF. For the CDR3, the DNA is TGTGCCAGCAGTGTTAGGGGGCCGGGTGAAAAACTGTTTTTT.

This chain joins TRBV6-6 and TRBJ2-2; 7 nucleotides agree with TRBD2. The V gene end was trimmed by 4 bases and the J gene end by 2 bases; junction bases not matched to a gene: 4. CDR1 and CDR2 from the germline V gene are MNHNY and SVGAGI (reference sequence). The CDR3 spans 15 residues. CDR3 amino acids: CASSSGTTNTGELFF. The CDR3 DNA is TGTGCCAGCAGTTCCGGGACTACTAACACCGGGGAGCTGTTTTTT.

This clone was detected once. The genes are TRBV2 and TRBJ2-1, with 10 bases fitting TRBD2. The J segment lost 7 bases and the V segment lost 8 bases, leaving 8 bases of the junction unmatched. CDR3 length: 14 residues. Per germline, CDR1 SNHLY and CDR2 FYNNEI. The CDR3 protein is CASGGLAGENEQFF. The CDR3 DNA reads TGTGCCAGCGGAGGGCTAGCGGGAGAAAATGAGCAGTTCTTC.

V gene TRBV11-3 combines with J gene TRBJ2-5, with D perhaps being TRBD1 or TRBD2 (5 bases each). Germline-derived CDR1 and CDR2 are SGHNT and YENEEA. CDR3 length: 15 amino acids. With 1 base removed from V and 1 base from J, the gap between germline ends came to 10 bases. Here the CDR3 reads CASSLATGAQETQYF. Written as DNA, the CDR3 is TGTGCCAGCAGCTTAGCAACCGGGGCCCAAGAGACCCAGTACTTC.

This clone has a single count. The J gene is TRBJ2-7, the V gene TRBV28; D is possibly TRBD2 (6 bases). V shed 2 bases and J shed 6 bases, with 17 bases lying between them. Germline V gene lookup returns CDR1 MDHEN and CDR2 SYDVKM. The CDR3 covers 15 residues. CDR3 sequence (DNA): TGTGCCAGCAGTTTAGTCGGGACTTACCCAATCGAGCAGTACTTC. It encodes CASSLVGTYPIEQYF.

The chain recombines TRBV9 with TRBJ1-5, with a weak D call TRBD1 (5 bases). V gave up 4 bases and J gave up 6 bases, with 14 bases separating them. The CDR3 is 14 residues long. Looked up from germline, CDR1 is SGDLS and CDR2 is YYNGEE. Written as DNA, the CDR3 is TGTGCCAGCAGCAAAGACAGCTATTTTCAGCCCCAGCATTTT. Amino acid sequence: CASSKDSYFQPQHF.

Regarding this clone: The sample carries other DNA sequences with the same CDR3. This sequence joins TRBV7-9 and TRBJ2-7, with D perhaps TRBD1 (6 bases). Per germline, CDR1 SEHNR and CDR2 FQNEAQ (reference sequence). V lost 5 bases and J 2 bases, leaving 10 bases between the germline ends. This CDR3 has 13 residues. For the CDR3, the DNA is TGTGCCAGCAGCCGCACAGGGACCTACGAGCAGTACTTC. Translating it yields CASSRTGTYEQYF. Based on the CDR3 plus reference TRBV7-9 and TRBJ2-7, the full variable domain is DTGVSQNPRHKITKRGQNVTFRCDPISEHNRLYWYRQTLGQGPEFLTYFQNEAQLEKSRLLSDRFSAERPKGSFSTLEIQRTEQGDSAMYLCASSRTGTYEQYFGPGTRLTVT.

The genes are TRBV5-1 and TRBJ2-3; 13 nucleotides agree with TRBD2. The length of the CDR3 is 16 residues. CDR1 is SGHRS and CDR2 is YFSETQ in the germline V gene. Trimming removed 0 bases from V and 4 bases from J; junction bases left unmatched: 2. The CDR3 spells CASSLEGTSGADTQYF. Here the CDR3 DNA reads TGCGCCAGCAGCTTGGAGGGGACTAGCGGGGCAGATACGCAGTATTTT.

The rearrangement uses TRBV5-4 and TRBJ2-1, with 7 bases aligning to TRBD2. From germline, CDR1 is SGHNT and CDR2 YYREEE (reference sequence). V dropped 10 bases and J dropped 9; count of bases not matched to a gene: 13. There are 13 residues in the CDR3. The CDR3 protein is CAPGRDGGVEQFF. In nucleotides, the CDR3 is TGTGCCCCGGGGCGGGATGGGGGGGTTGAGCAGTTCTTC.

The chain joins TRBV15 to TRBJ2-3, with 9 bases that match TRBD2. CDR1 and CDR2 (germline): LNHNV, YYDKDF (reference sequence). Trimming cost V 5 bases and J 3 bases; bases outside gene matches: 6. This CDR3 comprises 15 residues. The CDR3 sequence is CATSGIAGVTDTQYF. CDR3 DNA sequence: TGTGCCACCAGCGGAATAGCGGGAGTGACAGATACGCAGTATTTT.

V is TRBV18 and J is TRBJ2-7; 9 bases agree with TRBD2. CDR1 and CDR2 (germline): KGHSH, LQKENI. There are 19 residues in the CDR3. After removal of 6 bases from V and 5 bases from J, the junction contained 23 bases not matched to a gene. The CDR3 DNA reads TGTGCCAGCTCCCTTTTGAGTGTGGCGGGAGGGCCTACGTCGGACGAGCAGTACTTC. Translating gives CASSLLSVAGGPTSDEQYF.

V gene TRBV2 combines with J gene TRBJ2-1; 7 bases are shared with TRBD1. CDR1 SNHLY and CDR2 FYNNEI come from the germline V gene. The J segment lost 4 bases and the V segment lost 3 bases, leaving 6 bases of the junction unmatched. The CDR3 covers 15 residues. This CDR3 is CASSDQGQPYNEQFF. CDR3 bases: TGTGCCAGCAGTGATCAGGGACAGCCTTACAATGAGCAGTTCTTC.

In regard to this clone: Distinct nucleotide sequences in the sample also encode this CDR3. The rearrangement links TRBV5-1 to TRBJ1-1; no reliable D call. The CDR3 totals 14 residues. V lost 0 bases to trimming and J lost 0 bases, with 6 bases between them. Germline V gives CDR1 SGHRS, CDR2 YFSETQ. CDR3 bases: TGCGCCAGCAGCTTGGACAGCTTGAACACTGAAGCTTTCTTT. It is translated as CASSLDSLNTEAFF.

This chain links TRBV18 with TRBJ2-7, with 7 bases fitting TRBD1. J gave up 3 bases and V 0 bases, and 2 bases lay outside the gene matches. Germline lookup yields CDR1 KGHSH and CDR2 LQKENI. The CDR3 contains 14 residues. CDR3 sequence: CASSPPGQLYEQYF. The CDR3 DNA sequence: TGTGCCAGCTCACCACCGGGACAGCTCTACGAGCAGTACTTC.

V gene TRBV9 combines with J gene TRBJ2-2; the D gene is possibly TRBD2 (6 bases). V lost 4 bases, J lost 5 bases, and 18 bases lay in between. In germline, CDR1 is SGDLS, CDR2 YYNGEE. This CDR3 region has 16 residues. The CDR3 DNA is TGTGCCAGCAGCCCCCGACTAGTCTCTCGGACCGGGGAGCTGTTTTTT. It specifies CASSPRLVSRTGELFF.

In DNA form, the CDR3 reads TGTGCCAGCAATGCGGGAAGGTACGAGCAGTACTTC. It yields the protein CASNAGRYEQYF. The chain has TRBV2 and TRBJ2-7; D is perhaps TRBD2 (6 bases). Germline CDR1 SNHLY, CDR2 FYNNEI. The CDR3 covers 12 residues. With 7 bases removed from V and 4 bases from J, the gap between germline ends came to 11 bases.

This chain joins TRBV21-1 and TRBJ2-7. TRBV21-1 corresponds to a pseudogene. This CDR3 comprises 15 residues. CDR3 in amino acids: CASSKDKGPPHEQYF. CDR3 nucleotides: TGTGCCAGCAGCAAAGATAAGGGTCCCCCCCACGAGCAGTACTTC.

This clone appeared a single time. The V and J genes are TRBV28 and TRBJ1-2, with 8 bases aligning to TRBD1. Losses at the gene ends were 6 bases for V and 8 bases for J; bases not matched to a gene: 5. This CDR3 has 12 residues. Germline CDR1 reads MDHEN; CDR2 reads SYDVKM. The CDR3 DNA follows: TGTGCCAGCAGCCGGACAGGGAACGGCTACACCTTC. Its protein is CASSRTGNGYTF.

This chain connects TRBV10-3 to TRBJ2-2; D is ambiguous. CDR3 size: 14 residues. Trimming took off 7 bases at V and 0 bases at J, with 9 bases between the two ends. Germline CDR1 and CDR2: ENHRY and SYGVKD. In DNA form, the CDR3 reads TGTGCCATCACCCCGGGCCCGAACACCGGGGAGCTGTTTTTT. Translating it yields CAITPGPNTGELFF.

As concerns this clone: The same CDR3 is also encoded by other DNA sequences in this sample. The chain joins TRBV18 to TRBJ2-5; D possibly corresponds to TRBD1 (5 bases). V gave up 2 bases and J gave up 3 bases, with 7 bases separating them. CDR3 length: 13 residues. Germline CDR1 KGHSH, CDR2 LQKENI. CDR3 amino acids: CASSPAGKETQYF. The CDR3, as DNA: TGTGCCAGCTCACCAGCAGGGAAAGAGACCCAGTACTTC. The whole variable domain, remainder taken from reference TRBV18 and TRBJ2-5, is NAGVMQNPRHLVRRRGQEARLRCSPMKGHSHVYWYRQLPEEGLKFMVYLQKENIIDESGMPKERFSAEFPKEGPSILRIQQVVRGDSAAYFCASSPAGKETQYFGPGTRLLVL.

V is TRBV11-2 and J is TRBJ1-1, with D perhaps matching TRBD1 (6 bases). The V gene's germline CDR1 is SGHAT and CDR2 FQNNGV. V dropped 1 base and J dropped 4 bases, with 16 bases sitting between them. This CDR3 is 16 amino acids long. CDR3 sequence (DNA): TGTGCCAGCAGCTTAGTTTGGGGGAACAGGGTCACTGAAGCTTTCTTT. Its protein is CASSLVWGNRVTEAFF.

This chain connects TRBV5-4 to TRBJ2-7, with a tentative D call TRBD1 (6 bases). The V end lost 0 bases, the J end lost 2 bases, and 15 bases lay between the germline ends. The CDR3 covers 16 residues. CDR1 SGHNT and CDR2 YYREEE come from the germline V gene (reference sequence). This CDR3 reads CASSLAGVGGPYEQYF. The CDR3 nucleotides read TGTGCCAGCAGCTTGGCAGGGGTTGGGGGTCCCTACGAGCAGTACTTC. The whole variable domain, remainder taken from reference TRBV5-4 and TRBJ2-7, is ETGVTQSPTHLIKTRGQQVTLRCSSQSGHNTVSWYQQALGQGPQFIFQYYREEENGRGNFPPRFSGLQFPNYSSELNVNALELDDSALYLCASSLAGVGGPYEQYFGPGTRLTVT.

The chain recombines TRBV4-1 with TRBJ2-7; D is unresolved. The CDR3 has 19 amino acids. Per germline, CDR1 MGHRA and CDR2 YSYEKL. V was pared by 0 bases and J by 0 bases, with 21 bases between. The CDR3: CASSQDQLASTQSSYEQYF. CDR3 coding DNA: TGCGCCAGCAGCCAAGATCAGCTGGCCTCGACCCAGAGCTCCTACGAGCAGTACTTC.

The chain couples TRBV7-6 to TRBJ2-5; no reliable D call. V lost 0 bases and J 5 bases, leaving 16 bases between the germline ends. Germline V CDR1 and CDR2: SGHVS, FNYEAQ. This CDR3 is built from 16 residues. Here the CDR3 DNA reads TGTGCCAGCAGCTTAGCTCCCCAGATACTGGGGGAGACCCAGTACTTC. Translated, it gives CASSLAPQILGETQYF.

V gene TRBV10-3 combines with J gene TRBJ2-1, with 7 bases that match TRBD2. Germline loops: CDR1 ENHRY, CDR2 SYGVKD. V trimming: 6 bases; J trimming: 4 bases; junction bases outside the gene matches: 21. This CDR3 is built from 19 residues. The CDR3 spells CAISMLPRIAGLAYNEQFF. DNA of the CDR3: TGTGCCATCAGCATGCTTCCGAGGATAGCGGGTCTCGCTTACAATGAGCAGTTCTTC.